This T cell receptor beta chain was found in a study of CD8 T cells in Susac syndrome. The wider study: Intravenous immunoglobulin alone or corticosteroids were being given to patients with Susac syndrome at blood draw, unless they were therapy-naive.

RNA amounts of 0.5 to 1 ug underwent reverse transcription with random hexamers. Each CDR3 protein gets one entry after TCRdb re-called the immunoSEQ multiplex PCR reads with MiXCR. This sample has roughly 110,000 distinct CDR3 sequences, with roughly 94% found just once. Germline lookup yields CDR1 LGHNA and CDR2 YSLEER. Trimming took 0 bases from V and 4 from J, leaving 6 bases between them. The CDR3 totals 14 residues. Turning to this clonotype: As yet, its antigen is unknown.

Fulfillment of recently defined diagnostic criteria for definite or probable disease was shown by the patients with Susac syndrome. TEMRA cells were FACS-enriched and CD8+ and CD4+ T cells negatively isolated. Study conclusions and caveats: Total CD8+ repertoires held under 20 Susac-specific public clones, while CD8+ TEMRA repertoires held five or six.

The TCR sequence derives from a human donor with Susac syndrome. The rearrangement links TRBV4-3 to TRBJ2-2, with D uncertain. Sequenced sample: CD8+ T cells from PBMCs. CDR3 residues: CASSQDRLTGELFF. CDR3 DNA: TGCGCCAGCAGCCAAGACAGGCTCACCGGGGAGCTGTTTTTT.